This is a list of T cell receptor beta chains from one sample in a study of blood T cell repertoires in COVID-19. TCRdb's table, derived via immunoSEQ multiplex PCR, lists solely in-frame clones and lacks some. The sample contains 150,000 to 200,000 clones, 60% to 85% of which appear only once. The specimen was peripheral blood. The receptors stem from an older man with acute or convalescent COVID-19. Each CDR3 is given with its conserved first and last residue. The D gene is left open where the match is weak. Rows may omit the clone size; those that give it use once, few, many or a size class.

j_call: TRBJ2-1
d_call: TRBD2
clone_size: -
v_call: TRBV4-3
cdr3_nt: TGCGCCAGCAGCCAAGGTCTAGCGGGAGCTAGAGAGCAGTTCTTC
cdr3_aa: CASSQGLAGAREQFF

j_call: TRBJ2-1
d_call: TRBD2
clone_size: -
v_call: TRBV6-4
cdr3_nt: TGTGCCAGTCCATCCCGTAATAGCGGGGCCGCGGAGCAGTTCTTC
cdr3_aa: CASPSRNSGAAEQFF

j_call: TRBJ1-2
d_call: TRBD1
clone_size: few
v_call: TRBV5-4
cdr3_nt: TGTGCCAGCAGCTTGGGGACAGGGGGCGTTTACTATGGCTACACCTTC
cdr3_aa: CASSLGTGGVYYGYTF

j_call: TRBJ2-7
d_call: -
clone_size: -
v_call: TRBV7-8
cdr3_nt: TGTGCCAGCAGCTTACAACTCTCGTACGAGCAGTACTTC
cdr3_aa: CASSLQLSYEQYF

j_call: TRBJ2-3
d_call: -
clone_size: -
v_call: TRBV27
cdr3_nt: TGTGCCAGCAGTTTATCCTCGGGACTTACAGATACGCAGTATTTT
cdr3_aa: CASSLSSGLTDTQYF

j_call: TRBJ1-6
d_call: TRBD1
clone_size: -
v_call: TRBV29-1
cdr3_nt: TGCAGCGTAGGGGACAGCTCCTATAATTCACCCCTCCACTTT
cdr3_aa: CSVGDSSYNSPLHF

j_call: TRBJ2-2
d_call: TRBD1
clone_size: -
v_call: TRBV7-9
cdr3_nt: TGTGCCAGCAGCCAGGGACAGGCGAACACCGGGGAGCTGTTTTTT
cdr3_aa: CASSQGQANTGELFF

j_call: TRBJ2-6
d_call: -
clone_size: -
v_call: TRBV24-1
cdr3_nt: TGTGCCACCCAGGGGTTGGGCCCTGGGGCCAACGTCCTGACTTTC
cdr3_aa: CATQGLGPGANVLTF

j_call: TRBJ1-1
d_call: -
clone_size: few
v_call: TRBV2
cdr3_nt: TGTGCCAGCAGGGACAGAAGACTTGAAGCTTTCTTT
cdr3_aa: CASRDRRLEAFF

j_call: TRBJ2-2
d_call: -
clone_size: -
v_call: TRBV10-2
cdr3_nt: TGCGCCAGCAGTGAGTCGACAGCGAACACCGGGGAGCTGTTTTTT
cdr3_aa: CASSESTANTGELFF

j_call: TRBJ2-2
d_call: -
clone_size: -
v_call: TRBV7-8
cdr3_nt: TGTGCCAGCAGCTTAAACACCGGGTCCGGGGAGCTGTTTTTT
cdr3_aa: CASSLNTGSGELFF

j_call: TRBJ2-7
d_call: -
clone_size: -
v_call: TRBV10-3
cdr3_nt: TGTGCCATCAGTGAGTCGGTTGGCAGCGGCTACGAGCAGTACTTC
cdr3_aa: CAISESVGSGYEQYF

j_call: TRBJ2-5
d_call: -
clone_size: -
v_call: TRBV18
cdr3_nt: TGTGCCAGCTCAACGACAGCCCAAGAGACCCAGTACTTC
cdr3_aa: CASSTTAQETQYF

j_call: TRBJ2-7
d_call: -
clone_size: -
v_call: TRBV20-1
cdr3_nt: TGCAGTGCCTCTATTTCCGACGAGCAGTACTTC
cdr3_aa: CSASISDEQYF

j_call: TRBJ2-7
d_call: TRBD2
clone_size: once
v_call: TRBV5-4
cdr3_nt: TGTGCCAGCAGCTGGAGACTAGCGGGGGCCGGCTACGAGCAGTACTTC
cdr3_aa: CASSWRLAGAGYEQYF

j_call: TRBJ2-3
d_call: -
clone_size: -
v_call: TRBV5-4
cdr3_nt: TGTGCCAGCAGCTTGGTGGGCCCAGATACGCAGTATTTT
cdr3_aa: CASSLVGPDTQYF

j_call: TRBJ2-3
d_call: TRBD1
clone_size: -
v_call: TRBV27
cdr3_nt: TGTGCCAGCAGTTTAGGAGGCAGGGGGACAGATACGCAGTATTTT
cdr3_aa: CASSLGGRGTDTQYF

j_call: TRBJ1-1
d_call: -
clone_size: -
v_call: TRBV5-1
cdr3_nt: TGCGCCAGCAGCTCCCGTCGACAGATGAACACTGAAGCTTTCTTT
cdr3_aa: CASSSRRQMNTEAFF

j_call: TRBJ2-3
d_call: -
clone_size: -
v_call: TRBV3-1/TRBV3-2
cdr3_nt: TGTGCCAGCAGCCACGCGGCAGATACGCAGTATTTT
cdr3_aa: CASSHAADTQYF

j_call: TRBJ2-7
d_call: TRBD1
clone_size: -
v_call: TRBV30
cdr3_nt: TGTGCCTGGACCGGGACAGGGCAGTACGAGCAGTACTTC
cdr3_aa: CAWTGTGQYEQYF

j_call: TRBJ2-5
d_call: TRBD1
clone_size: -
v_call: TRBV16
cdr3_nt: TGTGCCAGCAGCCAGGGACAGCGAAAGACCCAGTACTTC
cdr3_aa: CASSQGQRKTQYF

j_call: TRBJ2-1
d_call: -
clone_size: -
v_call: TRBV7-7
cdr3_nt: TGTGCTAGCAGCCCCAAGACCTATGAGTGGGAGGAGTCCTACAATGAGCAGTTCTTC
cdr3_aa: CASSPKTYEWEESYNEQFF

j_call: TRBJ2-4
d_call: -
clone_size: -
v_call: TRBV6-4
cdr3_nt: TGTGCCAGCAGTGAAGGCAGGGGCAAAAACATTCAGTACTTC
cdr3_aa: CASSEGRGKNIQYF

j_call: TRBJ1-6
d_call: TRBD1
clone_size: many
v_call: TRBV6-5
cdr3_nt: TGTGCCAGCAGTTACGAGGGGACAGGGGACTCACCCCTCCACTTT
cdr3_aa: CASSYEGTGDSPLHF

j_call: TRBJ2-2
d_call: -
clone_size: -
v_call: TRBV5-1
cdr3_nt: TGCGCCAGCCGAGCCCCGGGAGATTTAAAAACCGGGGAGCTGTTTTTT
cdr3_aa: CASRAPGDLKTGELFF

j_call: TRBJ2-7
d_call: TRBD1
clone_size: -
v_call: TRBV6-5
cdr3_nt: TGTGCCAGCAGACGGACCGGGACAGGGCTGTACGAGCAGTACTTC
cdr3_aa: CASRRTGTGLYEQYF

j_call: TRBJ2-3
d_call: TRBD2
clone_size: -
v_call: TRBV5-1
cdr3_nt: TGCGCCAGCAGCCGTAGCGGGGGGGCCTCAGATACGCAGTATTTT
cdr3_aa: CASSRSGGASDTQYF

j_call: TRBJ1-2
d_call: -
clone_size: few
v_call: TRBV5-6
cdr3_nt: TGTGCCAGCAGGGGGGGTCCAGGGTCCTCTGGCTACACCTTC
cdr3_aa: CASRGGPGSSGYTF

j_call: TRBJ2-7
d_call: -
clone_size: few
v_call: TRBV4-1
cdr3_nt: TGCGCCAGCAGCCAAGATGGGGGCGTTGAGGCGTACGAGCAGTACTTC
cdr3_aa: CASSQDGGVEAYEQYF

j_call: TRBJ1-5
d_call: TRBD1
clone_size: -
v_call: TRBV7-9
cdr3_nt: TGTGCCAGCAGTCAGGACAGGGTCGAACAGCCCCAGCATTTT
cdr3_aa: CASSQDRVEQPQHF

j_call: TRBJ2-2
d_call: TRBD2
clone_size: -
v_call: TRBV29-1
cdr3_nt: TGCAGCGCTTCCGGCGGGGGGATGAGCGGCACCGGGGAGCTGTTTTTT
cdr3_aa: CSASGGGMSGTGELFF

j_call: TRBJ2-1
d_call: TRBD2
clone_size: -
v_call: TRBV30
cdr3_nt: TGTGCCTGGAAGCGGGAGAGGTCCTACAATGAGCAGTTCTTC
cdr3_aa: CAWKRERSYNEQFF

j_call: TRBJ2-5
d_call: -
clone_size: -
v_call: TRBV27
cdr3_nt: TGTGCCAGCAGATTACAGGCATATCAAGAGACCCAGTACTTC
cdr3_aa: CASRLQAYQETQYF

j_call: TRBJ1-1
d_call: TRBD1
clone_size: -
v_call: TRBV18
cdr3_nt: TGTGCCAGCTCAAGGGACAGGGCGGGCACTGAAGCTTTCTTT
cdr3_aa: CASSRDRAGTEAFF

j_call: TRBJ1-1
d_call: -
clone_size: -
v_call: TRBV6-6
cdr3_nt: TGTGCCAGCAGTTACTCGCCCGGAGCTGAAGCTTTCTTT
cdr3_aa: CASSYSPGAEAFF

j_call: TRBJ1-2
d_call: TRBD1
clone_size: -
v_call: TRBV14
cdr3_nt: TGTGCCAGCAGCCAAACGACAGGGGCTGACGGCTACACCTTC
cdr3_aa: CASSQTTGADGYTF

j_call: TRBJ2-7
d_call: TRBD2
clone_size: -
v_call: TRBV6-2/TRBV6-3
cdr3_nt: TGTGCCAGCAGTTACCCGGTAGCGGGAGTTGTCTCCTACGAGCAGTACTTC
cdr3_aa: CASSYPVAGVVSYEQYF

j_call: TRBJ2-7
d_call: TRBD1
clone_size: -
v_call: TRBV27
cdr3_nt: TGTGCCAGCAGTCGCCGGGACAGGGGTCTCGAGCAGTACTTC
cdr3_aa: CASSRRDRGLEQYF

j_call: TRBJ2-2
d_call: TRBD1
clone_size: -
v_call: TRBV7-6
cdr3_nt: TGTGCCAGCAGTCTAGAGGGACAGGGAATGGCCGGGGAGCTGTTTTTT
cdr3_aa: CASSLEGQGMAGELFF

j_call: TRBJ2-1
d_call: TRBD1
clone_size: -
v_call: TRBV9
cdr3_nt: TGTGCCAGCAGCGAGGGGACAGGGGTTGCGGACAATGAGCAGTTCTTC
cdr3_aa: CASSEGTGVADNEQFF

j_call: TRBJ1-4
d_call: -
clone_size: -
v_call: TRBV11-2
cdr3_nt: TGTGCCAGCAGCCCAGCAAGTGGGGCGCCCGGAAAACTGTTTTTT
cdr3_aa: CASSPASGAPGKLFF

j_call: TRBJ1-4
d_call: -
clone_size: -
v_call: TRBV5-5
cdr3_nt: TGTGCCAGCAGCTTTCAGGGTGGGGATGAAAAACTGTTTTTT
cdr3_aa: CASSFQGGDEKLFF

j_call: TRBJ1-4
d_call: -
clone_size: -
v_call: TRBV5-4
cdr3_nt: TGTGCCAGCAGCTTGGGTCCGAATGAAAAACTGTTTTTT
cdr3_aa: CASSLGPNEKLFF

j_call: TRBJ1-4
d_call: TRBD1
clone_size: -
v_call: TRBV5-8
cdr3_nt: TGTGCCAGCAGCTTCCTCCGACAGGGAGGCGAAAAACTGTTTTTT
cdr3_aa: CASSFLRQGGEKLFF

j_call: TRBJ2-7
d_call: TRBD2
clone_size: once
v_call: TRBV14
cdr3_nt: TGTGCCAGCAGCCAATCGGGACTAGCAAGAGAGCAGTACTTC
cdr3_aa: CASSQSGLAREQYF

j_call: TRBJ2-2
d_call: -
clone_size: -
v_call: TRBV12-3/TRBV12-4
cdr3_nt: TGTGCCAGCAGTTTTAGCCGGGAGCTGTTTTTT
cdr3_aa: CASSFSRELFF

j_call: TRBJ1-4
d_call: TRBD1
clone_size: once
v_call: TRBV12-3/TRBV12-4
cdr3_nt: TGTGCCAGCGCTTTACAGGGGAATGAAAAACTGTTTTTT
cdr3_aa: CASALQGNEKLFF

j_call: TRBJ1-4
d_call: -
clone_size: few
v_call: TRBV6-2/TRBV6-3
cdr3_nt: TGTGCCAGCAGTTATTGGACAGCTACAACTAATGAAAAACTGTTTTTT
cdr3_aa: CASSYWTATTNEKLFF

j_call: TRBJ2-1
d_call: -
clone_size: -
v_call: TRBV10-3
cdr3_nt: TGTGCCATCAGTGAGTCGAACGGAGGCAATGAGCAGTTCTTC
cdr3_aa: CAISESNGGNEQFF

j_call: TRBJ1-3
d_call: TRBD1
clone_size: -
v_call: TRBV28
cdr3_nt: TGTGCCAGCAGGGCTGCGGGACAGGCCTTTTCTGGAAACACCATATATTTT
cdr3_aa: CASRAAGQAFSGNTIYF

j_call: TRBJ1-1
d_call: -
clone_size: -
v_call: TRBV21-1
cdr3_nt: TGTGCCAGCAGCAAAGTCCCCGTGAACACTGAAGCTTTCTTT
cdr3_aa: CASSKVPVNTEAFF

j_call: TRBJ2-1
d_call: TRBD1
clone_size: -
v_call: TRBV5-1
cdr3_nt: TGCGCCAGCAGCTTGGGGGGACAGGGGTCCATTGAGCAGTTCTTC
cdr3_aa: CASSLGGQGSIEQFF

j_call: TRBJ2-4
d_call: -
clone_size: -
v_call: TRBV19
cdr3_nt: TGTGCCAGTACCCCGGGGGGCAGAGAAGACATTCAGTACTTC
cdr3_aa: CASTPGGREDIQYF

j_call: TRBJ2-7
d_call: TRBD2
clone_size: -
v_call: TRBV2
cdr3_nt: TGTGCCAGCCACGGACTAGCGGGGGGCCCCACCTACGAGCAGTACTTC
cdr3_aa: CASHGLAGGPTYEQYF

j_call: TRBJ2-4
d_call: -
clone_size: -
v_call: TRBV5-1
cdr3_nt: TGCGCCAGCAGCTTGGGGGACACCTCAGCCAAAAACATTCAGTACTTC
cdr3_aa: CASSLGDTSAKNIQYF